This TCR beta chain originates from a study of shared clonotypes between healthy human individuals. The overall study: Each donor's CD8 memory used one plate, CD8 naive two, each CD4 subset three.

Some clones are missing from TCRdb's copy, which holds only in-frame ones; the method was immunoSEQ multiplex PCR. Among millions of clones listed, 80% to 95% were seen once. Study-wide findings and caveats: The study's rarefaction showed incomplete sorted-subset sequencing despite large depth.

On this clone itself: What it binds is unknown.

This CDR3 spans 12 amino acids. Per germline, CDR1 SQVTM and CDR2 ANQGSEA. V usage is TRBV29-1 and J usage is TRBJ2-5; possibly TRBD1 or TRBD2 for D (5 bases each). Matching the DNA end better, TRBJ2-7 makes the J call doubtful. This sequence was found in a man younger than 30 in good health. Some clones in this sample may be carry-over from other donors' samples. Sequencing used naive CD4+ T cells from PBMCs. The subset was: CD45RA+ positively selected. The CDR3 DNA is TGCAGCGTCTCGGGACCGGCGGCCGAGCAGTACTTC. This sequence encodes CSVSGPAAEQYF.